Listed here are 17 T cell receptor beta chains from one sample, sequenced in a study of cytomegalovirus exposure and HLA in healthy donors. Profiling relied on immunoSEQ multiplex PCR, and the TCRdb table lists in-frame clones only, not all of them. The sample carries 250,000 to 350,000 clones, 87% recorded once. Material for sequencing was PBMCs. The receptors here all came from a woman aged 25 to 39 in good health and CMV-seropositive.

This clone was seen only once. This chain connects TRBV7-8 to TRBJ1-2; weak D call: TRBD1 (5 bases). V was clipped by 6 bases and J by 2 bases, with 10 bases between them. Germline loops: CDR1 SGHVS, CDR2 FQNEAQ. This CDR3 is 13 amino acids long. This chain's CDR3 is CASRQAGNYGYTF. The CDR3 DNA reads as TGTGCCAGCAGACAGGCAGGGAACTATGGCTACACCTTC. The variable domain in full, completed from reference TRBV7-8 and TRBJ1-2, reads GAGVSQSPRYKVAKRGQDVALRCDPISGHVSLFWYQQALGQGPEFLTYFQNEAQLDKSGLPSDRFFAERPEGSVSTLKIQRTQQEDSAVYLCASRQAGNYGYTFGSGTRLTVV.

The chain carries TRBV2 and TRBJ1-1, with 11 nucleotides matching TRBD1. The CDR3 has 15 residues. J lost 5 bases, V lost 9 bases, and 11 bases had no gene match. Germline CDR1 reads SNHLY; CDR2 reads FYNNEI. CDR3 loop: CARENQGQGETEAFF. The CDR3 DNA sequence: TGTGCCAGAGAGAACCAGGGACAGGGGGAAACTGAAGCTTTCTTT.

The rearrangement joins TRBV27 to TRBJ2-2; D call uncertain. The CDR3 has 13 amino acids. Germline V lookup: CDR1 MNHEY, CDR2 SMNVEV (reference sequence). Trimming took off 2 bases at V and 6 bases at J, with 7 bases between the two ends. The CDR3: CASSLSRSGELFF. Here the CDR3 DNA reads TGTGCCAGCAGTTTAAGCCGATCCGGGGAGCTGTTTTTT.

The J gene is TRBJ2-3, the V gene TRBV25-1; D unresolved. The CDR3 is made up of 15 amino acids. Between the trimmed V and J ends, which lost 4 bases and 6 bases, there was a span of 17 bases. Germline V gene data show CDR1 as MGHDK and CDR2 as SYGVNS. The CDR3 is CASSGWTKFGDTQYF. The CDR3 nucleotides read TGTGCCAGCAGTGGTTGGACGAAATTTGGGGATACGCAGTATTTT.

V is TRBV4-1 and J is TRBJ2-7; D possibly matches TRBD1 or TRBD2 (5 bases each). This CDR3 spans 14 amino acids. Germline values: CDR1 MGHRA, CDR2 YSYEKL. V lost 1 base and J 4 bases, leaving 11 bases between the germline ends. CDR3 DNA sequence: TGCGCCAGCAGCCAAGGTGTGAGGGGATACGAGCAGTACTTC. Amino acids: CASSQGVRGYEQYF.

CDR3 region: CASSLWGPGNTIYF. DNA of the CDR3: TGTGCCAGCAGCTTATGGGGGCCTGGAAACACCATATATTTT. This chain joins TRBV7-8 and TRBJ1-3, with a weak D call TRBD1 (6 bases). With 2 bases removed from V and 2 bases from J, the gap between germline ends came to 7 bases. Germline lookup yields CDR1 SGHVS and CDR2 FQNEAQ. The CDR3 length is 14 residues. The entire variable domain, with the rest obtained from reference TRBV7-8 and TRBJ1-3, is as follows: GAGVSQSPRYKVAKRGQDVALRCDPISGHVSLFWYQQALGQGPEFLTYFQNEAQLDKSGLPSDRFFAERPEGSVSTLKIQRTQQEDSAVYLCASSLWGPGNTIYFGEGSWLTVV.

The chain is built from TRBV27 and TRBJ1-5, with D perhaps TRBD1 (6 bases). This CDR3 is built from 14 residues. Trimming shortened V by 4 bases and J by 3 bases, and 10 bases separated the two germline ends. Germline V gene lookup returns CDR1 MNHEY and CDR2 SMNVEV (reference sequence). The CDR3: CASSYQGTNQPQHF. DNA for the CDR3: TGTGCCAGCAGTTATCAGGGGACCAATCAGCCCCAGCATTTT.

With respect to this clone: One end of the junction fails to match germline, which may point to a read error. Other DNA variants within this sample encode the same CDR3. J is TRBJ1-6 and V is TRBV29-1; D unclear. This CDR3 comprises 13 residues. CDR1 and CDR2 from the germline V gene are SQVTM and ANQGSEA. This chain's CDR3 is CSVKGRADSPLHF. For the CDR3, the DNA is TGCAGCGTGAAAGGGAGGGCGGATTCACCCCTTCACTTT.

The chain joins TRBV9 to TRBJ1-4, with 7 bases identical to TRBD1. CDR1 SGDLS and CDR2 YYNGEE come from the germline V gene. J was trimmed by 3 bases and V by 4 bases; bases with no gene match: 6. The CDR3 spans 15 residues. The chain's CDR3 is CASSSGGNANEKLFF. The CDR3 DNA reads TGTGCCAGCAGCTCAGGGGGAAACGCTAATGAAAAACTGTTTTTT.

The V and J genes are TRBV6-5 and TRBJ2-7; TRBD2 might be the D (5 bases). The CDR3 is made up of 13 amino acids. V lost 6 bases and J lost 4, with 13 bases in between. Germline V gene data show CDR1 as MNHEY and CDR2 as SVGAGI. The CDR3 DNA follows: TGTGCCAGCAGCTACGCCGGGGTGTACGAGCAGTACTTC. It is translated as CASSYAGVYEQYF.

The chain carries TRBV4-1 and TRBJ1-4; tentative D call: TRBD1 (5 bases). This CDR3 is 15 amino acids long. V lost 2 bases and J 8 bases, leaving 15 bases between the germline ends. Germline loops: CDR1 MGHRA, CDR2 YSYEKL. Here the CDR3 DNA reads TGCGCCAGCAGCCAAACGGCAGGGCAAGGGGAAAAACTGTTTTTT. This encodes CASSQTAGQGEKLFF.

The chain links TRBV29-1 to TRBJ2-3; 8 bases match TRBD2. Trimming at V came to 6 bases and at J to 2 bases, leaving 10 bases not matched to a gene. Germline CDR1 is SQVTM and CDR2 is ANQGSEA. The CDR3 has 15 amino acids. DNA of the CDR3: TGCAGCGTCGCAGGAGTAGCGGGAAACACAGATACGCAGTATTTT. It specifies CSVAGVAGNTDTQYF.

This chain links TRBV6-4 with TRBJ2-2, with D possibly being TRBD1 or TRBD2 (5 bases each). CDR1 is MRHNA and CDR2 is SNTAGT in the germline V gene. This CDR3 has 15 amino acids. Trimming removed 0 bases at V and 3 bases at J, with 8 bases between. In DNA, the CDR3 is TGTGCCAGCAGTGACTCCGGGGCGGACACCGGGGAGCTGTTTTTT. Amino acids: CASSDSGADTGELFF.

The rearrangement links TRBV30 to TRBJ2-1, with 13 bases matching TRBD2. Germline CDR1 reads GTSNPN; CDR2 reads SVGIG (reference sequence). Trimming at V came to 5 bases and at J to 1 base, leaving 14 bases not matched to a gene. The CDR3 covers 19 residues. CDR3 loop: CAWAAGGGLAGPSYNEQFF. The CDR3 DNA reads TGTGCCTGGGCCGCCGGGGGGGGACTAGCGGGACCATCCTACAATGAGCAGTTCTTC.

The chain carries TRBV7-2 and TRBJ2-3; 7 nucleotides line up with TRBD2. Trimming removed 4 bases from V and 3 bases from J; junction bases left unmatched: 4. Germline V lookup: CDR1 SGHTA, CDR2 FQGNSA. The CDR3 has 14 residues. The CDR3 is CASSYGTMTDTQYF. The CDR3 DNA sequence: TGTGCCAGCAGCTACGGGACTATGACAGATACGCAGTATTTT.

This chain connects TRBV5-6 to TRBJ1-4; possible D gene TRBD1, 5 bases. CDR3 length equals 15 residues. Germline CDR1 is SGHDT and CDR2 is YYEEEE. V lost 0 bases, J lost 4 bases, and 10 bases lay in between. The CDR3, as DNA: TGTGCCAGCAGCTTGGTTCCAGGGATTAATGAAAAACTGTTTTTT. Amino acids: CASSLVPGINEKLFF.

The rearrangement links TRBV9 to TRBJ2-3; D might be TRBD2 (7 bases). Trimming stripped 0 bases from V and 2 bases from J, with 13 bases between. Germline CDR1 is SGDLS and CDR2 is YYNGEE. The CDR3 is 16 amino acids. The CDR3 bases are TGTGCCAGCAGCGTAGAGGCGGGGGCCACCACAGATACGCAGTATTTT. Its translation: CASSVEAGATTDTQYF. The full variable domain, its missing parts supplied by reference TRBV9 and TRBJ2-3, is DSGVTQTPKHLITATGQRVTLRCSPRSGDLSVYWYQQSLDQGLQFLIQYYNGEERAKGNILERFSAQQFPDLHSELNLSSLELGDSALYFCASSVEAGATTDTQYFGPGTRLTVL.